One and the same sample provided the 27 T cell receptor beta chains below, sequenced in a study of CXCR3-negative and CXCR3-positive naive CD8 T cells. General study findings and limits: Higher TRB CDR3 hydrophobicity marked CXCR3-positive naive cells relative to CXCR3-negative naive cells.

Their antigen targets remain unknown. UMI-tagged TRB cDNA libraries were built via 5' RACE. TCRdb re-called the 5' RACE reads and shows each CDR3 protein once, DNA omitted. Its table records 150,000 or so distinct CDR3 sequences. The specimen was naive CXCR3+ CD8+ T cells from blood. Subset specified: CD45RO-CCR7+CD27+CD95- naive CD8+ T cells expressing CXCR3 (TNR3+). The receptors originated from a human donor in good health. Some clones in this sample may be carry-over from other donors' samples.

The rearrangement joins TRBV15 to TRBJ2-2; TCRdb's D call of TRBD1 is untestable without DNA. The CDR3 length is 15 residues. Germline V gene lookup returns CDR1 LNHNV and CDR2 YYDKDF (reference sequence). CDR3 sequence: CATSRDRGRTGELFF.

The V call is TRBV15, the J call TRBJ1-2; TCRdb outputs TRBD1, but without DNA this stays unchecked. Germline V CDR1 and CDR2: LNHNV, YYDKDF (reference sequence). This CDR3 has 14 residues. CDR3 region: CATSGQGVTDGYTF.

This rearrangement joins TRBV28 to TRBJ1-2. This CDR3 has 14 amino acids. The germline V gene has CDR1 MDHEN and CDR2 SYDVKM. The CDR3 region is CASTPFGQMGGYTF.

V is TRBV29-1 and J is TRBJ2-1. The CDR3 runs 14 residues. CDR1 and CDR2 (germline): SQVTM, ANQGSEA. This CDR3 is CSVEEVDSDNEQFF.

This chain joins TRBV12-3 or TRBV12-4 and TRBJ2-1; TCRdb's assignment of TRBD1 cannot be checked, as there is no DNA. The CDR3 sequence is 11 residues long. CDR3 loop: CASNGAGEQFF.

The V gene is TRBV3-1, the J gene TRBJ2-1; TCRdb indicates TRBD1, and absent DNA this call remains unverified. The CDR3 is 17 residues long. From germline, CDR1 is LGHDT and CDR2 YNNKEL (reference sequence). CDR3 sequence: CASSQVVGGASYNEQFF.

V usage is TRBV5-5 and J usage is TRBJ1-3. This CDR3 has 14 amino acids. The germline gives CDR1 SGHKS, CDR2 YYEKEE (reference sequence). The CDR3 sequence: CASGGRTEGNTIYF.

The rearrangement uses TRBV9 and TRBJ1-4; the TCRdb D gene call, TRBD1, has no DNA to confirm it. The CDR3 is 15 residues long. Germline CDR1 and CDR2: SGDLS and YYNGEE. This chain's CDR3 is CASSPPGGPNEKLFF.

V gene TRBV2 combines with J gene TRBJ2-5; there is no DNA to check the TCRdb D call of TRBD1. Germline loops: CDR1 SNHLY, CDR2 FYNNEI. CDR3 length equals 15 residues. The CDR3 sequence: CASTSGQGGQETQYF.

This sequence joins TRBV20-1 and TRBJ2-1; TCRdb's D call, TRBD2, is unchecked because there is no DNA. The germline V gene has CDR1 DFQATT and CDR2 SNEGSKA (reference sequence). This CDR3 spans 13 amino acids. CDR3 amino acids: CSALGLAGHEQFF.

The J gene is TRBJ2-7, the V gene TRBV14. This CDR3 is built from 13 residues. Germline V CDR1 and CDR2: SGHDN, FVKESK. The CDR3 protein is CASSQDTPIEQYF.

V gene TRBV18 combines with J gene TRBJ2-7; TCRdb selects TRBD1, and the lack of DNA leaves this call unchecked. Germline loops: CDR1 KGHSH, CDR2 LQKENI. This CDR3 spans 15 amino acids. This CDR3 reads CASSPRDRYPYEQYF.

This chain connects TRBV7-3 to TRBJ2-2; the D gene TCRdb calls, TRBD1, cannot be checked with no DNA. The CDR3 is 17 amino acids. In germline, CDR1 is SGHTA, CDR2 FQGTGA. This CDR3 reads CASSHPRDSGDTGELFF.

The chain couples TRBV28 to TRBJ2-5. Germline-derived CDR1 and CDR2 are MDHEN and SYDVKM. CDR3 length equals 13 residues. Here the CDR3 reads CASSSQNTWAQYF.

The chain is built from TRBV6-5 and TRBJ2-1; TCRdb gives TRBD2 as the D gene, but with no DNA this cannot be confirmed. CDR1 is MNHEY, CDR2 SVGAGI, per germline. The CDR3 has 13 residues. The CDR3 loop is CASSTSGYNEQFF.

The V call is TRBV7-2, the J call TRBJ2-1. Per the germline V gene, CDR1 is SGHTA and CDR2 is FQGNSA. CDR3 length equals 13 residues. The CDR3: CASSLGYGNEQFF.

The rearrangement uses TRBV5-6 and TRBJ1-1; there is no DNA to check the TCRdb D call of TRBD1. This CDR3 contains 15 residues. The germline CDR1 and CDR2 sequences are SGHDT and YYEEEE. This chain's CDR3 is CASSFAWAGATEAFF.

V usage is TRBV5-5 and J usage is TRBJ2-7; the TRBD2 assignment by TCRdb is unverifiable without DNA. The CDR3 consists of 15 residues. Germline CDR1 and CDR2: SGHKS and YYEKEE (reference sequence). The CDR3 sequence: CASSLEGLLSYEQYF.

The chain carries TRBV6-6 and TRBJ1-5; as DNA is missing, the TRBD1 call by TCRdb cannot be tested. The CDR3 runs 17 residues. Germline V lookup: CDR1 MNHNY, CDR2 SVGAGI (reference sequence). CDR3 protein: CASSYSRTALGNQPQHF.

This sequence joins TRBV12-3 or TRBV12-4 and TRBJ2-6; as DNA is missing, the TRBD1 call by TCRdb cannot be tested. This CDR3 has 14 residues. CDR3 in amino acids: CASSSGAGANVLTF.

CDR3 region: CSVEGTGELFF. This rearrangement joins TRBV29-1 to TRBJ2-2. This CDR3 has 11 amino acids. Germline-derived CDR1 and CDR2 are SQVTM and ANQGSEA.

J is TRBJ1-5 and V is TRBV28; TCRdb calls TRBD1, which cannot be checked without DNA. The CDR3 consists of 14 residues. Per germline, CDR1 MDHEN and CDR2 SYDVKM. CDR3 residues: CASSWTGSNQPQHF. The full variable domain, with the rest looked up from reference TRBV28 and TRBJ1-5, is DVKVTQSSRYLVKRTGEKVFLECVQDMDHENMFWYRQDPGLGLRLIYFSYDVKMKEKGDIPEGYSVSREKKERFSLILESASTNQTSMYLCASSWTGSNQPQHFGDGTRLSIL.

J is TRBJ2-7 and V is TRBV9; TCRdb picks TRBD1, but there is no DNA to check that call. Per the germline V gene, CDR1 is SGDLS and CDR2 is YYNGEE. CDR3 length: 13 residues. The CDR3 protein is CASSAGQSREQYF.

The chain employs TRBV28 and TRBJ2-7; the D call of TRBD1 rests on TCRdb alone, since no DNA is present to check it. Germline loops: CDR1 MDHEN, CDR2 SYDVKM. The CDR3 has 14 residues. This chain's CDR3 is CASSRPGAVYEQYF.

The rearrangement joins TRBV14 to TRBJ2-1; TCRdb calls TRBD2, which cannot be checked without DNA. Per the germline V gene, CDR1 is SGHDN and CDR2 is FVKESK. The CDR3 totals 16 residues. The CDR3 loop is CASSGLAGTFGDEQFF.

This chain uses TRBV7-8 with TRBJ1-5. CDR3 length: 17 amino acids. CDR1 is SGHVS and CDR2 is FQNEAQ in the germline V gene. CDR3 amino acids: CANSLALRAESNQPQHF.

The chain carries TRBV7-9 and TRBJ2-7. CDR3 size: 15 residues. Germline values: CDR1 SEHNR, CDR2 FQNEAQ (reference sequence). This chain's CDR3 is CASSPRELTRYEQYF.